These T cell receptor beta chains were read from a single sample in a study of OX40 agonist ivuxolimab in advanced cancers. TCRdb's table, derived via immunoSEQ multiplex PCR, lists solely in-frame clones and lacks some. Altogether 77,000 or so clones are present, 85% to 90% being singletons, with the ten largest covering approximately 2.2%. The material sequenced was CD4+ or CD8+ T cells sorted from blood, taken in a trial of the OX40 agonist ivuxolimab. The receptor source for this set is an adult with an advanced solid tumor such as melanoma, head and neck, liver or kidney cancer. CDR3s include the opening cysteine and the closing phenylalanine or tryptophan. A D gene is named only where the DNA matches it firmly. Where a row states a size, it is once, few, many or the class of an expanded clone; other rows omit it.

size | J | D | V | DNA | CDR3
- | TRBJ2-5 | - | TRBV25-1 | TGTGCCAGCAGTGAATTGACCGCGGGGACCCAGTACTTC | CASSELTAGTQYF
- | TRBJ1-5 | - | TRBV10-3 | TGTGCCATCAGTGAAGGGGGGATGGGTCAGCCCCAGCATTTT | CAISEGGMGQPQHF
- | TRBJ1-5 | - | TRBV2 | TGTGCCAGCAGTGAGCGGGCGGTTAGCAATCAGCCCCAGCATTTT | CASSERAVSNQPQHF
- | TRBJ2-7 | - | TRBV5-1 | TGCGCCAGCAGCTTGGTAAGGGGACCCTACGAGCAGTACTTC | CASSLVRGPYEQYF
- | TRBJ1-1 | - | TRBV27 | TGTGCCAGGGGGGGGGACACTGAAGCTTTCTTT | CARGGDTEAFF
- | TRBJ1-6 | - | TRBV4-3 | TGCGCCAGCAGCCAAGTGCCCAGGGATAATTCACCCCTCCACTTT | CASSQVPRDNSPLHF
- | TRBJ2-2 | - | TRBV25-1 | TGTGCCAGCAGTGAATCACGAAGGGCCGGGGAGCTGTTTTTT | CASSESRRAGELFF
- | TRBJ2-5 | TRBD1 | TRBV6-5 | TGTGCCAGCAGTCGGACAGGGGGAGAGACCCAGTACTTC | CASSRTGGETQYF
- | TRBJ2-7 | - | TRBV9 | TGTGCCAGCAGCGTAAATAGCGTCAGCTCCTACGAGCAGTACTTC | CASSVNSVSSYEQYF
- | TRBJ2-7 | - | TRBV6-5 | TGTGCCAGCACTGGGTTCCCCTCCTACGAGCAGTACTTC | CASTGFPSYEQYF
- | TRBJ2-5 | TRBD2 | TRBV27 | TGTGCCAGCAGTCCCGGACGGGGACTAGCGGGGGTCGAGACCCAGTACTTC | CASSPGRGLAGVETQYF
once | TRBJ2-4 | - | TRBV18 | TGTGCCAGCTCGTTCGACACCGGCAAAAACATTCAGTACTTC | CASSFDTGKNIQYF
- | TRBJ2-2 | TRBD1 | TRBV29-1 | TGCAGCGTTAGGGGACAGGGCAACACCGGGGAGCTGTTTTTT | CSVRGQGNTGELFF
- | TRBJ1-2 | TRBD1 | TRBV5-1 | TGCGCCAGCAGCCTCGGGACAGGAGTACACGGCTACACCTTC | CASSLGTGVHGYTF
- | TRBJ2-4 | TRBD1 | TRBV7-8 | TGTGCCAGCAGCCTACAGGGGAATAGAGCCAAAAACATTCAGTACTTC | CASSLQGNRAKNIQYF
- | TRBJ2-7 | TRBD1 | TRBV29-1 | TGCAGCGTTGGGACAGGGGTGGGCGAGCAGTACTTC | CSVGTGVGEQYF
- | TRBJ1-4 | - | TRBV9 | TGTGCCAGCAGCTCAAATCCCCTGGAGGGACATCTTAATGAAAAACTGTTTTTT | CASSSNPLEGHLNEKLFF
- | TRBJ2-7 | TRBD1 | TRBV5-5 | TGTGCCAGCAGCTTGGAGACAGGGGGTGGATACGAGCAGTACTTC | CASSLETGGGYEQYF
- | TRBJ2-2 | - | TRBV11-3 | TGTGCCAGCAGCTTAGGGAGAGGGACCGGGGAGCTGTTTTTT | CASSLGRGTGELFF
- | TRBJ2-7 | - | TRBV27 | TGTGCCAGCAGTTTGGGATTGCACTACGAGCAGTACTTC | CASSLGLHYEQYF
once | TRBJ1-1 | TRBD1 | TRBV2 | TGTGCCAGCAGTCAACAGGGGAGGGACACTGAAGCTTTCTTT | CASSQQGRDTEAFF
- | TRBJ1-5 | - | TRBV2 | TGTGCCAGCTCAGGCAGGGTGGGCCAGCCCCAGCATTTT | CASSGRVGQPQHF
- | TRBJ2-3 | TRBD2 | TRBV7-3 | TGTGCCAGCAGCATTGGACTAGCCAACACAGATACGCAGTATTTT | CASSIGLANTDTQYF
- | TRBJ2-1 | - | TRBV9 | TGTGCCAGCAGCGTGGGACCATACAATGAGCAGTTCTTC | CASSVGPYNEQFF
- | TRBJ1-1 | TRBD1 | TRBV5-1 | TGCGCCAGCAGCTGGACAGGGGCTGCCCCCACTGAAGCTTTCTTT | CASSWTGAAPTEAFF
once | TRBJ2-6 | - | TRBV2 | TGTGCCAGCAGCCGAACATCTGGGGCCAACGTCCTGACTTTC | CASSRTSGANVLTF
- | TRBJ1-2 | - | TRBV28 | TGTGCCAGCAGTTTAACAGGGACGGGGTCTGGCTACACCTTC | CASSLTGTGSGYTF
- | TRBJ1-4 | - | TRBV7-8 | TGTGCCAGCAGCCGGTGGGGGAATGAAAAACTGTTTTTT | CASSRWGNEKLFF
medium-sized | TRBJ1-5 | - | TRBV19 | TGTGCCAGTAGTATAAGTCAGGGTGGCAATCAGCCCCAGCATTTT | CASSISQGGNQPQHF
- | TRBJ2-3 | TRBD2 | TRBV4-2 | TGTGCCAGCAGCCAAATGAGGACTAGCGGGGAGCTTTTCACAGATACGCAGTATTTT | CASSQMRTSGELFTDTQYF
- | TRBJ2-3 | - | TRBV7-9 | TGTGCCAGCAGCGTTTCGGCGGTCACAGATACGCAGTATTTT | CASSVSAVTDTQYF
once | TRBJ1-2 | TRBD1 | TRBV4-2 | TGTGCCAGCAGCTTGGGGACAGGAGGTTACTATGGCTACACCTTC | CASSLGTGGYYGYTF
- | TRBJ2-2 | TRBD2 | TRBV5-4 | TGTGCCAGCAGCTTGACGGGACTAGGTCCCGGGGAGCTGTTTTTT | CASSLTGLGPGELFF
once | TRBJ1-1 | - | TRBV27 | TGTGCCAGCAGTTCGCACGGGCGGGGACCGGGAAAGGAAGCTTTCTTT | CASSSHGRGPGKEAFF
- | TRBJ2-3 | TRBD2 | TRBV28 | TGTGCCAGCAGTTTACCTTGGACTAGCGGAATCACAGATACGCAGTATTTT | CASSLPWTSGITDTQYF
- | TRBJ2-7 | - | TRBV6-5 | TGTGCCAGCACCCCTTCCCGGGGCGCCGAGCAGTACTTC | CASTPSRGAEQYF
- | TRBJ2-1 | TRBD2 | TRBV2 | TGTGCCAGCAGTGTTCGGGGCGGGAGTTACAATGAGCAGTTCTTC | CASSVRGGSYNEQFF
- | TRBJ1-2 | - | TRBV6-1 | TGTGCCAGCAGTGAAGAGGGACGACGAGGCTACACCTTC | CASSEEGRRGYTF
- | TRBJ1-2 | - | TRBV6-6 | TGTGCCAGCAGTTACCCGACCGGGAAAGGGGACTATGGCTACACCTTC | CASSYPTGKGDYGYTF
- | TRBJ2-2 | - | TRBV7-9 | TGTGCCAGCAGCTTAGGGACAGCGAACACCGGGGAGCTGTTTTTT | CASSLGTANTGELFF
once | TRBJ1-5 | - | TRBV6-5 | TGTGCCAGCAGTCCACAGGGTAGCAATCAGCCCCAGCATTTT | CASSPQGSNQPQHF
- | TRBJ2-3 | - | TRBV6-4 | TGTGCCAGCAGTGAGACGACTAGCACAGATACGCAGTATTTT | CASSETTSTDTQYF
- | TRBJ2-5 | - | TRBV7-2 | TGTGCCAGCAGCTTAGACGGGTGGGAGACCCAGTACTTC | CASSLDGWETQYF
- | TRBJ2-1 | - | TRBV11-3 | TGTGCCAGCAGCGACGGTCCCTCCCTCCATGAGCAGTTCTTC | CASSDGPSLHEQFF
- | TRBJ2-2 | - | TRBV19 | TGTGCCAGTAGTATTCGGCTAGCGAACACCGGGGAGCTGTTTTTT | CASSIRLANTGELFF
- | TRBJ2-4 | - | TRBV28 | TGTGCCGGTTCTCACCCAGCCAAAAACATTCAGTACTTC | CAGSHPAKNIQYF
- | TRBJ2-7 | TRBD1 | TRBV2 | TGTGCCAGCAGTGATCGGCAGGGGGCGTGGGAGCAGTACTTC | CASSDRQGAWEQYF
once | TRBJ2-5 | TRBD1 | TRBV2 | TGTGCCAGCTCTACAGGGGGCGTTGCGACCCAGTACTTC | CASSTGGVATQYF
few | TRBJ1-6 | - | TRBV11-2 | TGTGCCAGCAGCTTAGGTTGGGGGTCCTATAATTCACCCCTCCACTTT | CASSLGWGSYNSPLHF
- | TRBJ2-1 | TRBD2 | TRBV27 | TGTGCCAGCAGCAGCCTAGCGGGAGGTTACAATGAGCAGTTCTTC | CASSSLAGGYNEQFF
- | TRBJ2-4 | - | TRBV5-4 | TGTGCCAGCAAGATGGCAGGCACACAAAACATTCAGTACTTC | CASKMAGTQNIQYF
- | TRBJ1-3 | - | TRBV6-1 | TGTGCCACCGCCGGGTCTAGAGGAAACACCATATATTTT | CATAGSRGNTIYF
- | TRBJ2-5 | TRBD1 | TRBV29-1 | TGCAGCGTCCATGACAGGGTGGAGACCCAGTACTTC | CSVHDRVETQYF
- | TRBJ1-2 | - | TRBV6-5 | TGTGCCAGCCGTATCGGCGGCTATGGCTACACCTTC | CASRIGGYGYTF
- | TRBJ1-4 | - | TRBV10-3 | TGTGCCATCAGTGAGGGGTATGGTGAAAAACTGTTTTTT | CAISEGYGEKLFF
- | TRBJ1-1 | - | TRBV19 | TGTGCCAGTAGTCCCGGCCGTACACACACTGAAGCTTTCTTT | CASSPGRTHTEAFF
- | TRBJ1-4 | - | TRBV7-2 | TGTGCCAGCAGCCAAGACAGGCCCAATGAAAAACTGTTTTTT | CASSQDRPNEKLFF